This record looks at one TCR beta chain sequence and its context. It has no known antigen specificity. There are no base qualities to consult, and no much larger clone falls within one base. Sample time point, as interpreted from the label and publication: baseline, week 1 (first vaccination visit). In the paper's terms, the treatment or condition label means: pre-vaccination baseline after standard-of-care therapy. The donors had newly diagnosed IDH1-mutant astrocytomas of WHO grade 3 or 4 that showed loss of nuclear ATRX. The samples were drawn from NOA16, a multicentre, single-arm, open-label phase I trial in Germany that tested a mutant IDH1 peptide vaccine in humans for the first time. For immunogenicity testing, the blood drawn at visit V03 was used as the baseline sample. The DNeasy Blood and Tissue Kit was used to extract genomic DNA from EDTA blood for TCRB sequencing. The source of the sample is a study of a mutant IDH1 vaccine in newly diagnosed glioma (dated by TCRdb to the early 2020s). Concerning the study at large: The roughly 32 treated patients were roughly 62% male and approximately 40% female, with a mean age of roughly 42 years. Prior to enrollment, patients had been given standard therapy consisting of radiotherapy alone, temozolomide alone, or radiochemotherapy with temozolomide, with the combination given to most patients. Peripheral blood samples were drawn at six visits, namely V03 (baseline), V05, V07, V10, V12 and V13. For exploratory analyses, longitudinal TCRB deep sequencing was carried out in roughly 23 treated patients wherever samples were available. Study-level results and caveats: PBMC samples for TCRB deep sequencing were selected based on availability. Changes in the top peripheral T cell clonotypes picked up by TCRB sequencing did not appear to be linked to pseudoprogression. Immune responses induced by the vaccine were seen in about 93% of patients across multiple MHC alleles. The authors stated that sample limitations prevented analyses of patient blood samples from being reproduced.

The protocol used for the library was the immunoSEQ multiplex PCR assay. The hsTCRB Kit was used according to the manufacturer's protocol to amplify rearranged TCR beta chain sequences. TCRB libraries were sequenced on an Illumina MiSeq. On the study's bioinformatics: The proprietary platform of the kit vendor was used for demultiplexing, trimming and gene mapping. Sourced from immuneACCESS, this table was stored by TCRdb with only in-frame sequences that have V and J called. A share of the clones is absent; for the studies checked, an unresolved V gene accounts for under half, and the remainder has no known explanation. V and J calls and clone size come straight from that table; D and trimming were deduced from the DNA. The sample yields approximately 54,000 clones; roughly 80% were counted once. The top ten clones comprise under 20% of the sample. Looking up the germline V gene yields CDR1 KGHSH and CDR2 LQKENI. The cysteine opens and the phenylalanine closes a CDR3 of 12 amino acids. The read is trimmed to its CDR3 DNA, 36 bases read in frame from base 1. V loses 6 bases, J loses 11 bases, and the germline ends lie 16 bases apart.

The chain is assembled from TRBV18 and TRBJ1-1; the D gene assignment is ambiguous. This sequence originates from a man aged 18 to 29 with glioma. Sequences were derived from PBMCs, sampled from a glioma patient treated with radiotherapy, temozolomide or both. The nucleotide sequence reads TGTGCCAGCTCGCCAATTCGGGAAGTGGCTTTCTTT. Its protein is CASSPIREVAFF.